This passage covers 10 T cell receptor beta chains from one sample sequenced in a study of blood T cell repertoires in COVID-19. This table comes from immunoSEQ multiplex PCR, and its TCRdb copy is limited to in-frame clones, with some not included. The top ten hold more than 15% of the sample, which has just over 50,000 clones, about 90% seen once. Sequenced material: peripheral blood. Receptor source: a human donor with active COVID-19. The donor label of this sample is uncertain.

This clone turned up a few times. CDR3 sequence (DNA): TGTGCCAGCAGCTTGGCGGGGACAGGGGGCTTGGGATACTTC. It encodes CASSLAGTGGLGYF. This rearrangement joins TRBV5-4 to TRBJ2-7; 12 nucleotides match TRBD1. Trimming took 0 bases from V and 13 from J; bases not matched to a gene: 8. Germline CDR1 and CDR2: SGHNT and YYREEE (reference sequence). This CDR3 contains 14 residues.

The rearrangement links TRBV7-9 to TRBJ2-5, with TRBD2 identical over 8 bases. V lost 5 bases, J lost 4 bases, and 9 bases stayed unmatched. The CDR3 extends over 15 amino acids. CDR1 SEHNR and CDR2 FQNEAQ come from the germline V gene (reference sequence). The CDR3 coding sequence is TGTGCCAGCAGCCCGGGCACGGGGGGGCCAGAGACCCAGTACTTC. This sequence encodes CASSPGTGGPETQYF.

V gene TRBV5-4 combines with J gene TRBJ2-3; D is uncertain. The length of the CDR3 is 15 residues. Trimming took 4 bases from V and 1 from J, leaving 13 bases between them. Germline V CDR1 and CDR2: SGHNT, YYREEE (reference sequence). The CDR3 DNA reads as TGTGCCAGCAGCCCCTACTCCGGAGGCACAGATACGCAGTATTTT. This translates into CASSPYSGGTDTQYF.

The rearrangement joins TRBV5-6 to TRBJ2-2; tentative D call: TRBD1 (6 bases). Germline lookup yields CDR1 SGHDT and CDR2 YYEEEE. The CDR3 loop spans 14 amino acids. V was shortened by 4 bases and J by 4 bases, with 11 bases between the two germline ends. In DNA form, the CDR3 reads TGTGCCAGCAGCCGATCAGGGGTCACCGGGGAGCTGTTTTTT. Encoded protein: CASSRSGVTGELFF.

The chain combines TRBV10-3 with TRBJ1-1; D possibly corresponds to TRBD1 (6 bases). The CDR3 extends over 14 amino acids. Germline lookup yields CDR1 ENHRY and CDR2 SYGVKD. The V and J ends lost 0 bases and 8 bases respectively, with 13 bases between them. CDR3 DNA sequence: TGTGCCATCAGTGAGTCGAAGCTGGGGGCGGAAGCTTTCTTT. Translating gives CAISESKLGAEAFF.

The chain has TRBV5-1 and TRBJ2-3; D is possibly TRBD2 (6 bases). Per germline, CDR1 SGHRS and CDR2 YFSETQ. This CDR3 has 13 amino acids. V was cut by 3 bases and J by 1 base, with 6 bases left in between. The CDR3 region is CASSSGGTDTQYF. The CDR3 nucleotides read TGCGCCAGCAGCTCGGGGGGCACAGATACGCAGTATTTT.

The J gene is TRBJ1-1, the V gene TRBV7-2, with D tentatively TRBD1 (6 bases). CDR1 SGHTA and CDR2 FQGNSA come from the germline V gene. V lost 4 bases, J lost 1 base, and 16 bases lay in between. The CDR3 length is 16 residues. The CDR3 sequence is CASSSTPLTGNTEAFF. The DNA for the CDR3 is TGTGCCAGCAGCTCAACACCCCTGACAGGGAACACTGAAGCTTTCTTT.

The rearrangement joins TRBV7-3 to TRBJ2-2, with 11 bases fitting TRBD2. This CDR3 is built from 16 residues. The trim removed 2 bases at V and 3 bases at J, leaving 2 bases unmatched. Germline CDR1 reads SGHTA; CDR2 reads FQGTGA. CDR3 residues: CASSLGTSGHTGELFF. CDR3 nucleotide sequence: TGTGCCAGCAGCTTAGGGACTAGCGGCCACACCGGGGAGCTGTTTTTT.

The gene calls are TRBV2 and TRBJ2-7; 8 bases line up with TRBD1. Germline V gene data show CDR1 as SNHLY and CDR2 as FYNNEI. CDR3 length: 13 residues. Trimming took 4 bases from V and 4 from J; bases not matched to a gene: 3. The CDR3 coding sequence is TGTGCCAGCAGTGTGGACAGGGCTTACGAGCAGTACTTC. It is translated as CASSVDRAYEQYF.

This clone was counted once. DNA of the CDR3: TGTGCCAGCAGCTTAGCTGGGGGCGGGCGTCAAGAGACCCAGTACTTC. Translated: CASSLAGGGRQETQYF. The chain uses TRBV7-2 and TRBJ2-5; a possible D gene is TRBD1 (6 bases). Germline V gene lookup returns CDR1 SGHTA and CDR2 FQGNSA. This CDR3 is 16 amino acids long. Trimming shortened V by 0 bases and J by 2 bases, and 13 bases separated the two germline ends.